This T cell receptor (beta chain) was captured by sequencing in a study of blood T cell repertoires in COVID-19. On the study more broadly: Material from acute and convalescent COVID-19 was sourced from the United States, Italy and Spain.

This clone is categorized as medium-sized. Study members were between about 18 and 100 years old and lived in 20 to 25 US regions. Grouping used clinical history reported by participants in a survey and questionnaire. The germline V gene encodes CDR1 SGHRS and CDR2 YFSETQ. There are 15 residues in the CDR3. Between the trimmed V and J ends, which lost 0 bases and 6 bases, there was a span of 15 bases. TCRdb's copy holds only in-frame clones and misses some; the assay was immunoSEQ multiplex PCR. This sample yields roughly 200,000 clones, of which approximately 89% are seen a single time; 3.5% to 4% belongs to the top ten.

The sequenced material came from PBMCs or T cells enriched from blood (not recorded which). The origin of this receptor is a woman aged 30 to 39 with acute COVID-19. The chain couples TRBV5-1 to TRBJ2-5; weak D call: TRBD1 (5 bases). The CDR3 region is CASSLESLTGKTQYF. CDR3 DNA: TGCGCCAGCAGCTTGGAATCCCTCACAGGAAAGACCCAGTACTTC.